The 27 T cell receptor delta chains below all came from one sample that was sequenced in a study of Vδ1+ human thymocytes. No antigen has been assigned to these receptors. The template was reverse-transcribed extracted RNA. The CDR3 regions were amplified by multiplex PCR from V-gene primers to a constant-region primer. TCRdb re-called clones from the multiplex PCR reads via CATT. This table holds 45,000 to 60,000 delta-chain clones, about a sixth found once. General study points: Thymic TRG and TRD repertoires appeared highly polyclonal, with Gaussian CDR3 length distributions.

Sequencing was carried out using Vdelta1+ gamma-delta thymocytes from the thymus. The subset denotes: FACS-sorted CD3+ TCRalphabeta- TCRVdelta1+ TCRVdelta2- thymocytes. Every receptor here comes from a boy less than two years old who had congenital heart surgery.

This chain connects TRDV1 to TRDJ1, with 8 positions matching TRDD3. V trimming: 0 bases; J trimming: 0 bases; junction bases outside the gene matches: 18. The CDR3 length is 21 residues. The germline CDR1 and CDR2 sequences are TSWWSYY and QGS. CDR3 nucleotide sequence: TGTGCTCTTGGGGAACTTTCCTGCCGTACTGGGGGCGGGTCGTACACCGATAAACTCATCTTT. It specifies CALGELSCRTGGGSYTDKLIF.

Note on this clone: Mismatch with germline at one junction end may stem from a read error. Other DNA sequences from this sample encode an identical CDR3 as well. This rearrangement joins TRDV1 to TRDJ1; 9 bases match TRDD2. CDR1 is TSWWSYY, CDR2 QGS, per germline. This CDR3 is 18 amino acids long. Here the CDR3 reads CALGAPSYAGFDTDKLIF. CDR3 in DNA: TGTGCTCTGGGGGCGCCTTCCTACGCGGGATTCGACACCGATAAACTCATCTTT.

The chain carries TRDV1 and TRDJ1; 10 bases agree with TRDD3. Losses at the gene ends were 4 bases for V and 2 bases for J; bases not matched to a gene: 22. The V gene's germline CDR1 is TSWWSYY and CDR2 QGS. The CDR3 length is 21 residues. As DNA, the CDR3 is TGTGCTCTTGGGGGCTCACCTTCTCCACTGGGGGATCCACCCGGGACCGATAAACTCATCTTT. Amino acid sequence: CALGGSPSPLGDPPGTDKLIF.

For this clone: One junction end disagrees with the germline gene, perhaps due to a read error. The chain employs TRDV1 and TRDJ1, with TRDD3 as a possible D gene (6 bases). The CDR3 spans 17 residues. The germline CDR1 and CDR2 sequences are TSWWSYY and QGS. The CDR3 nucleotides are TGTGCTCTTGGGAACTTCCGACTGGGACCCCTGACCGATAGACTCATCTTT. Its translation: CALGNFRLGPLTDRLIF.

The rearrangement uses TRDV1 and TRDJ1; tentative D call: TRDD3 (5 bases). This CDR3 is built from 16 residues. Trimming removed 2 bases at V and 5 bases at J, with 18 bases between. CDR1 and CDR2 (germline): TSWWSYY, QGS. The chain's CDR3 is CALGEGSYVVGDKLIF. DNA for the CDR3: TGTGCTCTTGGGGAAGGATCGTACGTTGTGGGGGATAAACTCATCTTT.

A few counts support this clone. V gene TRDV1 combines with J gene TRDJ1, with TRDD3 matching 7 bases. Germline CDR1 TSWWSYY, CDR2 QGS. This CDR3 spans 21 amino acids. The V gene end was trimmed by 0 bases and the J gene end by 0 bases; junction bases not matched to a gene: 19. The CDR3 region is CALGELLPPPLNWGYTDKLIF. CDR3 nucleotides: TGTGCTCTTGGGGAACTATTACCCCCTCCCCTTAACTGGGGTTACACCGATAAACTCATCTTT.

This clone has only a few counts. The sample holds other DNA sequences that translate to the same CDR3. This sequence joins TRDV2 and TRDJ2; 10 nucleotides align to TRDD3. The CDR3 spans 19 residues. The V gene end was trimmed by 4 bases and the J gene end by 8 bases; junction bases not matched to a gene: 21. Germline V gene sequence: CDR1 GEAIGNYY, CDR2 EKD. The CDR3 sequence: CACDFLSHTLGDMSAQLFF. CDR3 coding DNA: TGTGCCTGTGATTTCCTTTCCCATACTCTGGGGGATATGTCGGCACAACTCTTCTTT.

In its sample, this clone was seen a few times. The chain couples TRDV2 to TRDJ1, with 13 bases lining up with TRDD3. Germline V gene sequence: CDR1 GEAIGNYY, CDR2 EKD. The CDR3 runs to 18 residues. Trimming removed 4 bases from V and 1 base from J; junction bases left unmatched: 11. The CDR3 here is CACERGYWGIRCTDKLIF. The CDR3 DNA reads as TGTGCCTGTGAAAGGGGGTACTGGGGGATACGCTGCACCGATAAACTCATCTTT.

This sequence joins TRDV1 and TRDJ1; 10 bases are shared with TRDD3. Germline CDR1 reads TSWWSYY; CDR2 reads QGS. This CDR3 is 19 amino acids long. V was pared by 5 bases and J by 10 bases, with 25 bases of the junction left unmatched. The CDR3 coding sequence is TGTGCTCTTGGGAAGCGCGGGAGGCCTCCCCTTACTGGGGGATCACGACTCATCTTT. Protein: CALGKRGRPPLTGGSRLIF.

J is TRDJ1 and V is TRDV1; 7 bases map to TRDD3. Losses at the gene ends were 1 base for V and 2 bases for J; bases not matched to a gene: 19. This CDR3 is built from 20 residues. CDR1 and CDR2 (germline): TSWWSYY, QGS. CDR3 sequence: CALGEPATTGDRDQTDKLIF. The CDR3 DNA is TGTGCTCTTGGGGAACCAGCTACGACGGGGGATCGAGATCAGACCGATAAACTCATCTTT.

This clone is medium-sized (0.01 to 0.1%) in the sample. Distinct nucleotide sequences in the sample also encode this CDR3. The chain employs TRDV2 and TRDJ1, with 8 nucleotides matching TRDD3. This CDR3 is 14 amino acids long. Germline V lookup: CDR1 GEAIGNYY, CDR2 EKD. The V segment lost 8 bases and the J segment 0 bases; nucleotides outside the gene matches: 7. CDR3 sequence reads: CALSLGENTDKLIF. In DNA form, the CDR3 reads TGTGCCTTGTCCCTGGGGGAAAACACCGATAAACTCATCTTT.

V usage is TRDV1 and J usage is TRDJ1; tentatively, D is TRDD3 (5 bases). CDR1 is TSWWSYY, CDR2 QGS, per germline. V lost 1 base and J 2 bases, leaving 26 bases between the germline ends. The CDR3 is 20 amino acids. Here the CDR3 DNA reads TGTGCTCTTGGGGAACATTGGGCGCGAGGGATTCCCCCACGGACCGATAAACTCATCTTT. Translated, it gives CALGEHWARGIPPRTDKLIF.

This clone was observed a few times. The chain carries TRAV29/DV5 and TRDJ1; D call uncertain. V lost 0 bases, J lost 0 bases, and 30 bases lay in between. The length of the CDR3 is 21 residues. CDR1 is NSMFDY, CDR2 ISSIKDK, per germline. The CDR3 here is CAASARPLLLDVTRYTDKLIF. The CDR3 DNA sequence: TGTGCAGCAAGCGCGAGACCTCTACTACTCGACGTTACTAGGTACACCGATAAACTCATCTTT.

The chain is built from TRDV1 and TRDJ1, with D possibly being TRDD2 (6 bases). The germline V gene encodes CDR1 TSWWSYY and CDR2 QGS. CDR3 length: 18 residues. Trimming took 1 base from V and 0 from J, leaving 18 bases between them. The CDR3 bases are TGTGCTCTTGGGGAACGGTTTCCTAGGGGCTGGTACACCGATAAACTCATCTTT. Its protein is CALGERFPRGWYTDKLIF.

In this sample, this clone turned up a few times. The V call is TRDV1, the J call TRDJ2; 13 bases fit TRDD3. Trimming removed 0 bases from V and 4 bases from J; junction bases left unmatched: 11. The CDR3 spans 20 residues. The germline V gene has CDR1 TSWWSYY and CDR2 QGS. DNA of the CDR3: TGTGCTCTTGGGGAACTAGGCGTACTGGGGGATACGGGAGGGACAGCACAACTCTTCTTT. The encoded protein is CALGELGVLGDTGGTAQLFF.

The table lists this clone with a few counts. The V gene is TRDV1, the J gene TRDJ1, with 7 bases fitting TRDD3. Germline V CDR1 and CDR2: TSWWSYY, QGS. CDR3 size: 14 residues. Trimming cost V 4 bases and J 7 bases; bases outside gene matches: 9. The CDR3 protein is CALGAARLGGKLIF. The CDR3 nucleotides read TGTGCTCTTGGGGCGGCCCGCCTGGGGGGTAAACTCATCTTT.

This chain links TRDV1 with TRDJ1, with D possibly being TRDD2 (5 bases). The V gene's germline CDR1 is TSWWSYY and CDR2 QGS. Trimming pared 2 bases from V and 0 bases from J, leaving 22 bases between. This CDR3 has 19 residues. CDR3 amino acids: CALGEDPLQGYLDTDKLIF. The CDR3 DNA follows: TGTGCTCTTGGGGAAGATCCCCTACAGGGTTACCTAGACACCGATAAACTCATCTTT.

This clone was seen a few times. The chain joins TRDV1 to TRDJ1, with TRDD3 matching 10 bases. V lost 0 bases, J lost 0 bases, and 16 bases stayed unmatched. Germline CDR1 is TSWWSYY and CDR2 is QGS. There are 21 residues in the CDR3. CDR3 sequence: CALGELRILGDFTQYTDKLIF. The CDR3, as DNA: TGTGCTCTTGGGGAACTCCGCATACTGGGGGATTTCACTCAGTACACCGATAAACTCATCTTT.

The chain couples TRDV1 to TRDJ1, with D possibly matching TRDD3 (7 bases). CDR1 and CDR2 (germline): TSWWSYY, QGS. This CDR3 spans 21 amino acids. Trimming took off 1 base at V and 0 bases at J, with 27 bases between the two ends. As DNA, the CDR3 is TGTGCTCTTGGGGAACGGTTCCGCCTAACTTCCTTGGGGGACCACACCGATAAACTCATCTTT. This encodes CALGERFRLTSLGDHTDKLIF.

This clone was observed a few times. The chain has TRDV1 and TRDJ1; 9 nucleotides line up with TRDD3. Germline V gene sequence: CDR1 TSWWSYY, CDR2 QGS. V was pared by 4 bases and J by 0 bases, with 15 bases of the junction left unmatched. The CDR3 is 19 residues long. The CDR3 here is CALGGRYYVLGDYTDKLIF. The CDR3 DNA follows: TGTGCTCTTGGGGGACGGTACTACGTTCTGGGGGATTACACCGATAAACTCATCTTT.

The J gene is TRDJ1, the V gene TRDV2; D uncertain. The length of the CDR3 is 13 residues. The V end was cut by 6 bases, the J end by 3 bases, with 13 bases between. Per germline, CDR1 GEAIGNYY and CDR2 EKD. CDR3 in amino acids: CACIRASADKLIF. The CDR3 coding sequence is TGTGCCTGTATTAGGGCCTCGGCCGATAAACTCATCTTT.

This clone was observed a few times. V is TRDV1 and J is TRDJ1; TRDD3 matches at 11 bases. The V gene's germline CDR1 is TSWWSYY and CDR2 QGS. Trimming cost V 0 bases and J 3 bases; bases outside gene matches: 30. This CDR3 spans 25 amino acids. DNA for the CDR3: TGTGCTCTTGGGGAACTTACTACGATTTACGTAGCTGGGGGATACTTAGGACCGGGGCCCGATAAACTCATCTTT. It codes for CALGELTTIYVAGGYLGPGPDKLIF.

Only a few counts were recorded for this clone. The chain recombines TRDV1 with TRDJ1; 7 positions agree with TRDD3. There are 24 residues in the CDR3. The V segment lost 6 bases and the J segment 2 bases; nucleotides outside the gene matches: 36. CDR1 and CDR2 from the germline V gene are TSWWSYY and QGS. The DNA of the CDR3 is TGTGCTCTTGGTGGTGGAACACCGAGCCTACGTTGGGATACTCCCGGTCCTCAAACCGATAAACTCATCTTT. This encodes CALGGGTPSLRWDTPGPQTDKLIF.

The table lists this clone with a few counts. The chain is built from TRDV1 and TRDJ1; D is possibly TRDD3 (7 bases). CDR3 length: 20 residues. Trimming took off 5 bases at V and 3 bases at J, with 31 bases between the two ends. Germline-derived CDR1 and CDR2 are TSWWSYY and QGS. The CDR3 sequence is CALGPRTPLLLIWGPDKLIF. The CDR3 DNA reads as TGTGCTCTTGGGCCTCGTACCCCCCTCCTACTTATCTGGGGGCCCGATAAACTCATCTTT.

On this clone: One end of the junction varies from germline; a read error may be responsible. The chain joins TRDV1 to TRDJ1; D gene uncertain. From germline, CDR1 is TSWWSYY and CDR2 QGS. This CDR3 has 16 amino acids. CDR3 nucleotide sequence: TGTGCTCTTGGGGAACTTTGGAGGATTAGTGGCGATAAACTCATCTTC. It yields the protein CALGELWRISGDKLIF.

This clone was counted between two and nine times. This rearrangement joins TRAV29/DV5 to TRDJ1, with 9 bases fitting TRDD3. V dropped 0 bases and J dropped 0; count of bases not matched to a gene: 6. Germline CDR1 and CDR2: NSMFDY and ISSIKDK. This CDR3 region has 16 residues. The CDR3 sequence is CAASDLGDRYTDKLIF. The CDR3 DNA reads TGTGCAGCAAGCGATCTGGGGGATCGTTACACCGATAAACTCATCTTT.

A note on this clone: Other DNA sequences in this specimen translate into the identical CDR3. The chain recombines TRDV1 with TRDJ1; 7 bases are shared with TRDD3. This CDR3 contains 15 residues. Germline loops: CDR1 TSWWSYY, CDR2 QGS. The V gene end was trimmed by 1 base and the J gene end by 0 bases; junction bases not matched to a gene: 2. The CDR3 region is CALGEPWGYTDKLIF. In nucleotides, the CDR3 is TGTGCTCTTGGGGAACCCTGGGGGTACACCGATAAACTCATCTTT.